A selection of T cell receptor beta chains follows, all from one sample in a study of blood T cell repertoires in COVID-19. Assay used: immunoSEQ multiplex PCR; TCRdb lists only in-frame clones, some missing. The sample yields about 210,000 clones, approximately 80% seen once. Material for sequencing was PBMCs or T cells enriched from blood (not recorded which). These receptors were obtained from a man in his thirties or forties with acute COVID-19. The CDR3 runs from the conserved cysteine through the conserved F or W. D genes are given only for firm matches. Some rows have no size entry. The others give once, few or many, or a class for an expanded clone.

CDR3 protein	CDR3 DNA	J gene	D gene	clone size	V gene
CASAVRESTGELFF	TGTGCCAGTGCAGTCAGGGAAAGTACCGGGGAGCTGTTTTTT	TRBJ2-2	.	.	TRBV19
CASSPRLAGAYNEQFF	TGTGCCAGCAGCCCCCGACTAGCGGGAGCCTACAATGAGCAGTTCTTC	TRBJ2-1	TRBD2	.	TRBV9
CASSSQGKGNQPQHF	TGTGCCAGCAGCTCTCAGGGGAAAGGCAATCAGCCCCAGCATTTT	TRBJ1-5	.	.	TRBV5-5
CASSPQGNTEAFF	TGCGCCAGCAGCCCGCAGGGTAACACTGAAGCTTTCTTT	TRBJ1-1	.	.	TRBV5-1
CASSERDRQNYGYTF	TGTGCCAGCAGCGAGCGGGACAGGCAAAACTATGGCTACACCTTC	TRBJ1-2	TRBD1	.	TRBV9
CSVQDRDSYEQYF	TGCAGCGTACAAGACAGGGACTCCTACGAGCAGTACTTC	TRBJ2-7	TRBD1	few	TRBV29-1
CSAGVSRSGDIGDTQYF	TGCAGTGCTGGTGTGTCTCGAAGCGGCGACATCGGAGATACGCAGTATTTT	TRBJ2-3	.	few	TRBV20-1
CASSYQETQYF	TGTGCCAGCAGTTACCAGGAGACCCAGTACTTC	TRBJ2-5	.	.	TRBV6-2/TRBV6-3
CASSYELRENTIYF	TGTGCCAGCAGTTACGAACTTAGGGAGAACACCATATATTTT	TRBJ1-3	.	.	TRBV6-6
CASRGGGGGSSYEQYF	TGCGCCAGCAGGGGGGGAGGCGGTGGGAGCTCCTACGAGCAGTACTTC	TRBJ2-7	.	.	TRBV5-1
CASSDRQAYGYTF	TGTGCCAGCAGTGACCGACAGGCCTATGGCTACACCTTC	TRBJ1-2	.	.	TRBV5-5
CASSFQGAEAFF	TGTGCCAGCAGTTTCCAGGGGGCTGAAGCTTTCTTT	TRBJ1-1	TRBD1	once	TRBV27